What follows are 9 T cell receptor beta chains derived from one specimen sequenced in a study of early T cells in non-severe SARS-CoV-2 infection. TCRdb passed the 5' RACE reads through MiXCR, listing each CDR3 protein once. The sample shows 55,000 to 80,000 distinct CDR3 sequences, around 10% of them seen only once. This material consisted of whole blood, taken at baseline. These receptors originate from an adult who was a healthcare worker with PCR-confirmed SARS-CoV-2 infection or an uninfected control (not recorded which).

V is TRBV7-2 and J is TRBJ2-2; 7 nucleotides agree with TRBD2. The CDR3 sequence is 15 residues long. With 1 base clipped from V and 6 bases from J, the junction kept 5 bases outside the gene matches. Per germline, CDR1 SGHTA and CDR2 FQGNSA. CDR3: CASSLGGRAAGELFF. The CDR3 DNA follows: TGTGCCAGCAGCTTAGGTGGGAGGGCCGCCGGGGAGCTGTTTTTT. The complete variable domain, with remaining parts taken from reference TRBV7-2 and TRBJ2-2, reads GAGVSQSPSNKVTEKGKDVELRCDPISGHTALYWYRQSLGQGLEFLIYFQGNSAPDKSGLPSDRFSAERTGGSVSTLTIQRTQQEDSAVYLCASSLGGRAAGELFFGEGSRLTVL.

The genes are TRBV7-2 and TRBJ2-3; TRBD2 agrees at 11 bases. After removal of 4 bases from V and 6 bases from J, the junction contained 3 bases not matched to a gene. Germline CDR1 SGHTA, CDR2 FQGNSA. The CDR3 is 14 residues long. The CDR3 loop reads CASSSTSGIDTQYF. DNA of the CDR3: TGTGCCAGCAGCTCGACTAGCGGGATTGATACGCAGTATTTT.

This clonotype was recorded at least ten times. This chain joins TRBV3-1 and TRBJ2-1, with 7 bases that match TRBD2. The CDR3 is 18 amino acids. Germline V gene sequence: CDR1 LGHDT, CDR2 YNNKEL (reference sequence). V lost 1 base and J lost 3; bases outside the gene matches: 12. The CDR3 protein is CASSQGRPFGEGYNEQFF. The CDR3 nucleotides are TGTGCCAGCAGCCAAGGTCGCCCTTTTGGGGAGGGCTACAATGAGCAGTTCTTC.

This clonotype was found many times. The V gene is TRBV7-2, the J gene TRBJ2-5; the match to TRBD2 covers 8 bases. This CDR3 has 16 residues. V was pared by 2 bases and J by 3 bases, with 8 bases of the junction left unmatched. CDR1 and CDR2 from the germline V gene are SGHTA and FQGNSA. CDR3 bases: TGTGCCAGCAGCTTATATACGCTCGGGGGGGAAGAGACCCAGTACTTC. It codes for CASSLYTLGGEETQYF.

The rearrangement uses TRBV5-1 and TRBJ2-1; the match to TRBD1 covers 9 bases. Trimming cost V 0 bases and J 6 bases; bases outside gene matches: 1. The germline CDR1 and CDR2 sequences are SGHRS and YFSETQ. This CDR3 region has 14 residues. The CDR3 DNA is TGCGCCAGCAGCTTGGGGACAGGGGTCAATGAGCAGTTCTTC. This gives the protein CASSLGTGVNEQFF.

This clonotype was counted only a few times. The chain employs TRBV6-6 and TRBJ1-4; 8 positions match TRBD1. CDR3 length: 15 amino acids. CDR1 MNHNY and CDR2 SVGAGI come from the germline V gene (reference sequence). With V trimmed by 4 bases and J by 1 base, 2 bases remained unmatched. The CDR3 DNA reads TGTGCCAGCAGTTCTACAGGGGGAACTAATGAAAAACTGTTTTTT. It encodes CASSSTGGTNEKLFF.

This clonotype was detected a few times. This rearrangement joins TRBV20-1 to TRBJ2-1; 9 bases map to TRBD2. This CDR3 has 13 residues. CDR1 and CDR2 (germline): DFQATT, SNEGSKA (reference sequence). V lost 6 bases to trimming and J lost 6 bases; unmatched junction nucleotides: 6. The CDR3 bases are TGCAGTGCAACCGGGACTAGCCCCAATGAGCAGTTCTTC. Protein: CSATGTSPNEQFF.

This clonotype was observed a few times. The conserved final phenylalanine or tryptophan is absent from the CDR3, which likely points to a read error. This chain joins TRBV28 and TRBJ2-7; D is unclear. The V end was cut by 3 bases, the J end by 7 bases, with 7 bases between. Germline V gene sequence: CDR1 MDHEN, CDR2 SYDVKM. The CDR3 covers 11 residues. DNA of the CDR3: TGTGCCAGCAGTTTCTATCGGGAGCAGTACTCC. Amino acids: CASSFYREQYS.

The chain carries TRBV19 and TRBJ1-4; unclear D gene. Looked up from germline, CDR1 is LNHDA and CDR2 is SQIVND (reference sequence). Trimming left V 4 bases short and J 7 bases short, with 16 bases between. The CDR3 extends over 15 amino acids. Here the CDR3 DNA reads TGTGCCAGTAGTAGGCCCGCTCCCGCGGGTGAAAAACTGTTTTTT. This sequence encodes CASSRPAPAGEKLFF.